The clone carrying this TCR beta chain has ten or more counts. As yet, its antigen is unknown. This CDR3 region has 13 residues. The germline gives CDR1 DFQATT, CDR2 SNEGSKA (reference sequence). Trimming cost V 6 bases and J 7 bases, with 18 bases left between them. TCR alpha and beta CDR3 regions were amplified from RNA using iRepertoire nested multiplex PCR. One-step reverse transcription and amplification started from around 100-400 ng of tissue mRNA or PBMC total RNA. TCRdb re-called the multiplex PCR reads through MiXCR, storing one row per CDR3 protein. The data show around 97,000 distinct CDR3 sequences, 25% to 35% seen once. The data belong to a study of glioma-infiltrating T cells. Study-wide results and limits: Tissue and blood shared very few CDR3 sequences. Tissue-blood divergence was below expectation in non-neoplastic patients, above in gliomas.

The sample was glioma tissue, nonneoplastic brain tissue, or PBMCs (not recorded which). The TCR originated in a human donor with low-grade glioma or glioblastoma, undergoing nonglioma brain surgery, or in good health (not recorded which). The chain carries TRBV20-1 and TRBJ1-2; perhaps TRBD1 as D (5 bases). The CDR3: CSATKGGATGYTF. The CDR3 DNA follows: TGCAGTGCCACCAAGGGTGGGGCGACTGGCTACACCTTC.